The clone carrying this T cell receptor (beta chain) was detected a few times. Antigen specificity is unknown. Investigators spread the genomic DNA of each subset evenly over several immunoSEQ plates. The method was immunoSEQ multiplex PCR; TCRdb's version includes in-frame clones alone and lacks a portion of them. The table records 1 million to 1.2 million clones, 77% of them present only once. The data originate from a study of shared clonotypes between healthy human individuals. Study-level findings and limits: Though the depth was large, rarefaction showed that sorted-subset sequencing was incomplete. Naive subsets generally exceeded memory subsets in estimated richness.

CD45RA-negative memory and CD45RA+ naive subsets were split from the CD4+ cells. The CDR3 runs 14 residues. V lost 0 bases to trimming and J lost 4 bases, with 10 bases between them. Germline values: CDR1 SGDLS, CDR2 YYNGEE. The V call is TRBV9, the J call TRBJ1-2; D not certain. The sequenced sample was memory CD4+ T cells from PBMCs. Subset specified: CD45RA-negative fraction. The source is a man aged 18 to 30 in good health. Some clones in this sample may be carry-over from other donors' samples. CDR3: CASSVGGRSYGYTF. The DNA of the CDR3 is TGTGCCAGCAGCGTAGGGGGTCGGAGCTATGGCTACACCTTC.